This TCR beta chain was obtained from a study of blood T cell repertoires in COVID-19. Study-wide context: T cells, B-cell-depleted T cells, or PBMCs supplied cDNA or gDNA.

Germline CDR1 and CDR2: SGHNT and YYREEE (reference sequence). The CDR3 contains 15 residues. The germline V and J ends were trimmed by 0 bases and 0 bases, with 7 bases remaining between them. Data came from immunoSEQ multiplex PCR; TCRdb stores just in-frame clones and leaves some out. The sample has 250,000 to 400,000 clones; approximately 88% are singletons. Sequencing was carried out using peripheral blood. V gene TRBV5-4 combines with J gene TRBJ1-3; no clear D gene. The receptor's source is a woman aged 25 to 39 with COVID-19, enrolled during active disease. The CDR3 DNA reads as TGTGCCAGCAGCTTGGGTAGCTACTCTGGAAACACCATATATTTT. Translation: CASSLGSYSGNTIYF.